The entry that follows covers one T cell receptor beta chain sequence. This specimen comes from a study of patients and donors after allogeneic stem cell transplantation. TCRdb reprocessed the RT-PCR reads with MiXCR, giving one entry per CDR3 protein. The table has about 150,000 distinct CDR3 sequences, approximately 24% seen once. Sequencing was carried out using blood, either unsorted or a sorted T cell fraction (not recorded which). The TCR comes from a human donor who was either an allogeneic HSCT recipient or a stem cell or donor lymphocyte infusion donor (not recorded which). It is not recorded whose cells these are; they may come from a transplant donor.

The CDR3: CSASTGNGYTF. In nucleotides, the CDR3 is TGCAGTGCTTCGACAGGGAATGGCTACACCTTC. The chain is built from TRBV20-1 and TRBJ1-2; 7 nucleotides line up with TRBD1. CDR1 and CDR2 from the germline V gene are DFQATT and SNEGSKA (reference sequence). The trim removed 5 bases at V and 6 bases at J, leaving 3 bases unmatched. The CDR3 has 11 amino acids.